One and the same sample provided the 8 T cell receptor beta chains below, sequenced in a study of cytomegalovirus exposure and HLA in healthy donors. The repertoire was sequenced with immunoSEQ multiplex PCR; TCRdb's copy has only in-frame clones and lacks some. The table has over 200,000 clones, roughly 91% seen once; the top ten hold roughly 2%. The sequenced sample consisted of PBMCs. Receptors originate from a woman younger than 30 in good health and CMV-seropositive.

The J gene is TRBJ1-5, the V gene TRBV15; 7 nucleotides line up with TRBD1. The CDR3 spans 21 residues. The germline V gene has CDR1 LNHNV and CDR2 YYDKDF (reference sequence). J gave up 4 bases and V 1 base, and 22 bases lay outside the gene matches. The chain's CDR3 is CATSRVDPGVRGIIRNQPQHF. Written as DNA, the CDR3 is TGTGCCACCAGCAGAGTGGACCCTGGGGTCAGGGGGATAATAAGGAATCAGCCCCAGCATTTT.

CDR3 sequence (DNA): TGTGCCAGCTCACGGGAGGGAGCGCCCACCCGGCAGTACTTC. It codes for CASSREGAPTRQYF. The chain is built from TRBV18 and TRBJ2-7; 7 bases match TRBD2. Germline CDR1 is KGHSH and CDR2 is LQKENI. Trimming took 4 bases from V and 9 from J; bases not matched to a gene: 12. This CDR3 region has 14 residues.

In nucleotides, the CDR3 is TGTGCCAGCAGTTCGGGACTAGCGGGAGGGCCATCCTACAATGAGCAGTTCTTC. Translated, it gives CASSSGLAGGPSYNEQFF. The rearrangement joins TRBV27 to TRBJ2-1, with 16 bases fitting TRBD2. With V trimmed by 4 bases and J by 1 base, 4 bases remained unmatched. Germline V gene sequence: CDR1 MNHEY, CDR2 SMNVEV (reference sequence). There are 18 residues in the CDR3.

J is TRBJ2-7 and V is TRBV25-1, with 7 positions matching TRBD2. The CDR3 has 14 residues. V lost 7 bases, J lost 0 bases, and 6 bases stayed unmatched. Germline CDR1 MGHDK, CDR2 SYGVNS. CDR3 nucleotide sequence: TGTGCCAGCAAGGATCTAGCGGACTCCTACGAGCAGTACTTC. Translating gives CASKDLADSYEQYF.

V and J are TRBV9 and TRBJ2-7; 10 nucleotides match TRBD1. Germline CDR1 SGDLS, CDR2 YYNGEE. V was clipped by 4 bases and J by 1 base; unmatched bases: 5. The CDR3 contains 15 residues. The CDR3: CASSPRTGGSYEQYF. CDR3 DNA: TGTGCCAGCAGCCCTAGGACAGGGGGTTCCTACGAGCAGTACTTC.

The V and J genes are TRBV5-1 and TRBJ2-7, with 8 bases fitting TRBD2. The J segment lost 3 bases and the V segment lost 2 bases, leaving 34 bases of the junction unmatched. Germline CDR1 SGHRS, CDR2 YFSETQ. This CDR3 region has 24 residues. CDR3 sequence (DNA): TGCGCCAGCAGCTTCGGGTACGTTGGCAGGGCAAGCGGGAGTAGTAGAACTTCTCACTACGAGCAGTACTTC. Its protein product is CASSFGYVGRASGSSRTSHYEQYF. Together with reference TRBV5-1 and TRBJ2-7, the CDR3 gives the full variable domain: KAGVTQTPRYLIKTRGQQVTLSCSPISGHRSVSWYQQTPGQGLQFLFEYFSETQRNKGNFPGRFSGRQFSNSRSEMNVSTLELGDSALYLCASSFGYVGRASGSSRTSHYEQYFGPGTRLTVT.

The V and J genes are TRBV6-1 and TRBJ1-1, with 8 bases that match TRBD1. The CDR3 runs to 15 residues. J gave up 5 bases and V 5 bases, and 10 bases lay outside the gene matches. Germline V gene data show CDR1 as MNHNS and CDR2 as SASEGT. CDR3 bases: TGTGCCAGCAGTAATCGACAGGGGCTATTAACTGAAGCTTTCTTT. This gives the protein CASSNRQGLLTEAFF.

The chain links TRBV25-1 to TRBJ1-1; TRBD1 matches at 7 bases. CDR3 size: 16 residues. Germline lookup yields CDR1 MGHDK and CDR2 SYGVNS. V lost 2 bases, J lost 1 base, and 7 bases stayed unmatched. The CDR3, as DNA: TGTGCCAGCAGTGAAAGGCGAGGGACAGCGAACACTGAAGCTTTCTTT. Its protein is CASSERRGTANTEAFF.